A single sample gave rise to the 31 T cell receptor beta chains below, sequenced in a study of cytomegalovirus exposure and HLA in healthy donors. PCR employed 60 Vbeta and 13 Jbeta primers. The assay was immunoSEQ multiplex PCR, and TCRdb's table has in-frame clones only and misses some. The data contain 100,000 to 150,000 clones, 65% to 85% of them singletons. The sequenced material came from PBMCs. These receptors were collected from a woman in her thirties or forties in good health and CMV-seronegative.

The rearrangement links TRBV6-5 to TRBJ2-1; 8 bases are a match to TRBD2. CDR1 MNHEY and CDR2 SVGAGI come from the germline V gene. CDR3 length: 14 amino acids. V was pared by 5 bases and J by 4 bases, with 4 bases of the junction left unmatched. CDR3 protein: CASSPGGPYNEQFF. The CDR3 coding sequence is TGTGCCAGCAGTCCGGGAGGGCCATACAATGAGCAGTTCTTC.

The rearrangement uses TRBV2 and TRBJ2-2; D may be TRBD1 (5 bases). V gave up 8 bases and J gave up 4 bases, with 20 bases separating them. Germline values: CDR1 SNHLY, CDR2 FYNNEI. This CDR3 comprises 16 residues. The CDR3 here is CASGQGVRATTGELFF. The CDR3 region has the DNA TGTGCCAGCGGCCAGGGTGTACGGGCGACCACCGGGGAGCTGTTTTTT.

This clone was seen only once. The V and J genes are TRBV20-1 and TRBJ2-1, with D uncertain. Trimming removed 3 bases from V and 10 bases from J, with 10 bases in between. CDR1 is DFQATT, CDR2 SNEGSKA, per germline (reference sequence). The CDR3 length is 11 residues. For the CDR3, the DNA is TGCAGTGCTAGCGGTCTCGGGGAGCAGTTCTTC. It is translated as CSASGLGEQFF.

This chain uses TRBV30 with TRBJ2-1; the match to TRBD2 covers 10 bases. J was trimmed by 8 bases and V by 0 bases; bases with no gene match: 7. In germline, CDR1 is GTSNPN, CDR2 SVGIG (reference sequence). The CDR3 loop spans 15 amino acids. Here the CDR3 reads CAWSVAAGGLDEQFF. CDR3 DNA: TGTGCCTGGAGTGTTGCAGCGGGAGGGTTAGATGAGCAGTTCTTC.

The J gene is TRBJ2-1, the V gene TRBV6-5; TRBD1 aligns across 9 bases. The junction had 7 bases not matched to a gene; V was cut back by 0 bases and J by 7 bases. This CDR3 contains 16 residues. Germline CDR1 reads MNHEY; CDR2 reads SVGAGI. The CDR3 bases are TGTGCCAGCAGTTACTCGTCTGGACAGGGGTTGAATGAGCAGTTCTTC. It yields the protein CASSYSSGQGLNEQFF.

This chain links TRBV7-2 with TRBJ1-4, with 7 bases lining up with TRBD1. V shed 1 base, J shed 8 bases, and the junction held 4 bases outside the gene matches. This CDR3 spans 14 amino acids. CDR1 and CDR2 from the germline V gene are SGHTA and FQGNSA. Written as DNA, the CDR3 is TGTGCCAGCAGCTTAGTTGGGACAGAAGAAAAACTGTTTTTT. This sequence encodes CASSLVGTEEKLFF.

This chain joins TRBV19 and TRBJ2-4; D unclear. The length of the CDR3 is 17 residues. The germline V and J ends were trimmed by 4 bases and 4 bases, with 20 bases remaining between them. Germline V gene data show CDR1 as LNHDA and CDR2 as SQIVND (reference sequence). The CDR3 nucleotides are TGTGCCAGTAGTACCCCCCGGAGAGAGAGGTTGAAAAACATTCAGTACTTC. Encoded protein: CASSTPRRERLKNIQYF.

The CDR3 DNA is TGTGCCATCAGTGATATTCGGGACAGGGGGTCCTCGTACCAAGAGACCCAGTACTTC. Translated: CAISDIRDRGSSYQETQYF. The chain is built from TRBV10-3 and TRBJ2-5; 11 nucleotides match TRBD1. The germline V gene encodes CDR1 ENHRY and CDR2 SYGVKD. V trimming: 3 bases; J trimming: 0 bases; junction bases outside the gene matches: 12. This CDR3 is 19 amino acids long.

V gene TRBV6-5 combines with J gene TRBJ1-1; 8 bases agree with TRBD1. CDR3 size: 14 residues. Germline-derived CDR1 and CDR2 are MNHEY and SVGAGI. The V and J ends lost 0 bases and 9 bases, in that order; junction bases with no gene match: 6. The CDR3 DNA is TGTGCCAGCAGTTACTCGAGGGACAGGCCTCAAGCTTTCTTT. This sequence encodes CASSYSRDRPQAFF.

V and J are TRBV7-9 and TRBJ2-7; 7 bases match TRBD1. Germline lookup yields CDR1 SEHNR and CDR2 FQNEAQ (reference sequence). This CDR3 contains 16 residues. V lost 5 bases and J lost 3; bases outside the gene matches: 13. The CDR3: CASSRGTGTAHYEQYF. CDR3 coding DNA: TGTGCCAGCAGCAGGGGGACCGGGACAGCCCACTACGAGCAGTACTTC.

The gene calls are TRBV5-8 and TRBJ1-6, with no clear D. The CDR3 is 14 amino acids. Trimming left V 2 bases short and J 15 bases short, with 18 bases between. In germline, CDR1 is SGHTS, CDR2 YDEGEE. Written as DNA, the CDR3 is TGTGCCAGCAGCTTACCTTCTGGGCAAGAAGTCCTCCACTTT. This codes for CASSLPSGQEVLHF. The full variable domain, completed using reference TRBV5-8 and TRBJ1-6, is EAGVTQSPTHLIKTRGQQATLRCSPISGHTSVYWYQQALGLGLQFLLWYDEGEERNRGNFPPRFSGRQFPNYSSELNVNALELEDSALYLCASSLPSGQEVLHFGNGTRLTVT.

This chain uses TRBV19 with TRBJ1-5; 10 nucleotides line up with TRBD1. Germline V gene data show CDR1 as LNHDA and CDR2 as SQIVND (reference sequence). Trimming removed 7 bases from V and 4 bases from J; junction bases left unmatched: 4. The CDR3 is 14 amino acids. CDR3 in amino acids: CASTLGQGNQPQHF. The CDR3 nucleotides read TGTGCCAGTACCTTGGGACAGGGGAATCAGCCCCAGCATTTT.

This clone showed up just a few times. Sequence at one end of the junction differs from germline and may be a read error. This chain connects TRBV10-3 to TRBJ2-6; D is possibly TRBD1 (6 bases). CDR1 and CDR2 from the germline V gene are ENHRY and SYGVKD. The CDR3 loop spans 17 amino acids. Here the CDR3 reads CAIGRTAGETGANGLTF. CDR3 bases: TGTGCCATCGGGCGGACAGCCGGGGAAACTGGGGCCAACGGCCTGACTTTC.

This rearrangement joins TRBV27 to TRBJ1-4, with a possible D match to TRBD1 (5 bases). Trimming removed 8 bases from V and 4 bases from J, with 17 bases in between. The CDR3 is made up of 15 amino acids. In germline, CDR1 is MNHEY, CDR2 SMNVEV (reference sequence). CDR3 bases: TGTGCCAGCCGAACCCAGGGCTTCGGTAATGAAAAACTGTTTTTT. Protein sequence: CASRTQGFGNEKLFF. Drawing the rest from reference TRBV27 and TRBJ1-4, the complete variable domain is EAQVTQNPRYLITVTGKKLTVTCSQNMNHEYMSWYRQDPGLGLRQIYYSMNVEVTDKGDVPEGYKVSRKEKRNFPLILESPSPNQTSLYFCASRTQGFGNEKLFFGSGTQLSVL.

The genes are TRBV30 and TRBJ2-7; the match to TRBD1 covers 7 bases. Germline V CDR1 and CDR2: GTSNPN, SVGIG (reference sequence). V dropped 3 bases and J dropped 0; count of bases not matched to a gene: 8. The length of the CDR3 is 15 residues. The CDR3 sequence: CAWSLGDRNSYEQYF. In nucleotides, the CDR3 is TGTGCCTGGAGCCTTGGGGACAGAAACTCCTACGAGCAGTACTTC.

The rearrangement uses TRBV14 and TRBJ2-1, with 7 nucleotides matching TRBD2. In germline, CDR1 is SGHDN, CDR2 FVKESK. This CDR3 has 16 amino acids. V gave up 0 bases and J gave up 10 bases; unmatched junction bases: 12. CDR3 nucleotide sequence: TGTGCCAGCAGCCAAGATCTTTGGGCTAGCGGAGGGGAGCAGTTCTTC. This translates into CASSQDLWASGGEQFF.

The V call is TRBV30, the J call TRBJ2-5; TRBD1 aligns across 12 bases. V shed 4 bases and J 5 bases; nucleotides not matched to a gene: 8. Germline loops: CDR1 GTSNPN, CDR2 SVGIG (reference sequence). The CDR3 has 15 amino acids. The CDR3 DNA reads as TGTGCCTGGAACCGGGACAGGGGGCTTGGGGAGACCCAGTACTTC. This sequence encodes CAWNRDRGLGETQYF.

V is TRBV1 and J is TRBJ2-3; the D segment call TRBD2 is taken from the table without a DNA check. TRBV1 is a documented pseudogene. This CDR3 spans 16 amino acids. CDR3 nucleotides: TGCACCAGCAGCCACTATAGCGGACCGAATACAGATACGCAGTATTTT. It encodes CTSSHYSGPNTDTQYF.

The chain is built from TRBV7-9 and TRBJ1-5; 9 bases are shared with TRBD1. Trimming removed 5 bases from V and 7 bases from J; junction bases left unmatched: 12. The CDR3 consists of 16 residues. Germline V lookup: CDR1 SEHNR, CDR2 FQNEAQ (reference sequence). The chain's CDR3 is CASSILQGAKEQPQHF. CDR3 bases: TGTGCCAGCAGCATACTACAGGGGGCTAAGGAGCAGCCCCAGCATTTT.

The V and J genes are TRBV5-5 and TRBJ1-2; the match to TRBD1 covers 9 bases. V lost 3 bases and J lost 12; bases outside the gene matches: 9. CDR3 length: 13 amino acids. The germline V gene has CDR1 SGHKS and CDR2 YYEKEE (reference sequence). In DNA form, the CDR3 reads TGTGCCAGCAGCTCACACCGACAGGGGGGAAACACCTTC. It codes for CASSSHRQGGNTF.

This clone was seen a handful of times. V gene TRBV28 combines with J gene TRBJ2-2, with TRBD1 matching over 9 bases. The CDR3 covers 16 residues. V shed 3 bases, J shed 7 bases, and the junction held 9 bases outside the gene matches. Germline V gene data show CDR1 as MDHEN and CDR2 as SYDVKM. This CDR3 reads CASSFHDRGGIGELFF. CDR3 DNA: TGTGCCAGCAGTTTCCATGACAGGGGGGGGATCGGGGAGCTGTTTTTT.

V usage is TRBV10-2 and J usage is TRBJ2-1, with a weak D call TRBD1 (6 bases). This CDR3 has 14 amino acids. With 2 bases removed from V and 5 bases from J, the gap between germline ends came to 10 bases. Germline CDR1 is WSHSY and CDR2 is SAAADI. CDR3 region: CASSENRANNEQFF. As DNA, the CDR3 is TGCGCCAGCAGTGAGAACAGGGCTAACAATGAGCAGTTCTTC.

The genes are TRBV2 and TRBJ2-5; D is possibly TRBD2 (6 bases). The ends were cut back, 0 bases at V and 4 bases at J, with 12 bases in the middle. The CDR3 covers 15 residues. Germline CDR1 and CDR2: SNHLY and FYNNEI. CDR3 coding DNA: TGTGCCAGCAGTGAAGCAGGGGCGGAGGGAGAGACCCAGTACTTC. Residues: CASSEAGAEGETQYF.

The CDR3 bases are TGTGCCAGCAGCCAGAGGGGGGGTACAGGGATAACTAATGAAAAACTGTTTTTT. This codes for CASSQRGGTGITNEKLFF. V usage is TRBV4-2 and J usage is TRBJ1-4, with TRBD1 as a possible D gene (6 bases). Germline V lookup: CDR1 LGHNA, CDR2 YNFKEQ. The CDR3 loop spans 18 amino acids. Trimming pared 3 bases from V and 1 base from J, leaving 18 bases between.

V gene TRBV5-6 combines with J gene TRBJ2-5, with a tentative D call TRBD1 (6 bases). Trimming cost V 2 bases and J 7 bases, with 6 bases left between them. The germline CDR1 and CDR2 sequences are SGHDT and YYEEEE. The CDR3 consists of 11 residues. The CDR3 DNA follows: TGTGCCAGCAGCTTAGGGGGGACCCAGTACTTC. This codes for CASSLGGTQYF.

This chain uses TRBV11-1 with TRBJ2-7; no firm D call. This CDR3 is 13 amino acids long. V was trimmed by 5 bases and J by 7 bases, leaving 15 bases between them. Germline V CDR1 and CDR2: SGHAT, FQDESV (reference sequence). DNA of the CDR3: TGTGCCAGCAGCGTGAGTACAATCGGGGAGCAGTACTTC. It encodes CASSVSTIGEQYF.

V is TRBV14 and J is TRBJ2-5, with no clear D. V was cut by 6 bases and J by 1 base, with 9 bases left in between. The CDR3 sequence is 13 residues long. Germline CDR1 and CDR2: SGHDN and FVKESK. CDR3 protein: CASSTASQETQYF. CDR3 coding DNA: TGTGCCAGCAGTACAGCTTCCCAAGAGACCCAGTACTTC. Full variable domain (outside the CDR3, taken from reference TRBV14 and TRBJ2-5): EAGVTQFPSHSVIEKGQTVTLRCDPISGHDNLYWYRRVMGKEIKFLLHFVKESKQDESGMPNNRFLAERTGGTYSTLKVQPAELEDSGVYFCASSTASQETQYFGPGTRLLVL.

This chain links TRBV27 with TRBJ2-7; 8 bases are a match to TRBD1. V gave up 5 bases and J gave up 4 bases; unmatched junction bases: 13. CDR3 size: 16 residues. The germline V gene has CDR1 MNHEY and CDR2 SMNVEV (reference sequence). The DNA of the CDR3 is TGTGCCAGCAGTACTTTATTAGTCAGGGGGCAGTACGAGCAGTACTTC. This codes for CASSTLLVRGQYEQYF.

The J gene is TRBJ2-1, the V gene TRBV5-1; 8 nucleotides match TRBD2. Germline CDR1 reads SGHRS; CDR2 reads YFSETQ. This CDR3 has 14 amino acids. The V and J ends lost 2 bases and 7 bases, in that order; junction bases with no gene match: 5. The CDR3 region is CASSLGSGNNEQFF. The DNA of the CDR3 is TGCGCCAGCAGCTTAGGTAGCGGGAATAATGAGCAGTTCTTC.

In DNA form, the CDR3 reads TGTGCCAGCAGGACCCGACAGGGGGCAATCTATGGCTACACCTTC. Encoded protein: CASRTRQGAIYGYTF. The chain couples TRBV6-1 to TRBJ1-2; TRBD1 matches at 10 bases. This CDR3 spans 15 amino acids. Germline loops: CDR1 MNHNS, CDR2 SASEGT. V trimming: 6 bases; J trimming: 4 bases; junction bases outside the gene matches: 8.

The genes are TRBV6-5 and TRBJ2-5; 10 bases align to TRBD2. Germline CDR1 is MNHEY and CDR2 is SVGAGI. The V and J ends lost 0 bases and 11 bases, in that order; junction bases with no gene match: 9. The CDR3 covers 15 residues. The CDR3 DNA reads TGTGCCAGCAGTTACTCTCCTAGCGGGAGCTTCGGGCAGTACTTC. It is translated as CASSYSPSGSFGQYF.